This T cell receptor beta chain derives from a study of cytomegalovirus exposure and HLA in healthy donors. It was with 60 Vbeta and 13 Jbeta primers that the PCR ran. Data came from immunoSEQ multiplex PCR; TCRdb stores just in-frame clones and leaves some out. Here the sample spans roughly 120,000 clones, 82% being singletons. CDR3 length: 12 amino acids. The J segment lost 4 bases and the V segment lost 5 bases, leaving 2 bases of the junction unmatched. The germline V gene has CDR1 GTSNPN and CDR2 SVGIG (reference sequence). The source of this sequence is a male donor in good health and CMV-seropositive. The sequenced sample was PBMCs. This rearrangement joins TRBV30 to TRBJ2-1; TRBD2 matches 7 bases. CDR3 sequence: CAWEAGYNEQFF. The CDR3 DNA reads TGTGCCTGGGAAGCGGGGTACAATGAGCAGTTCTTC.